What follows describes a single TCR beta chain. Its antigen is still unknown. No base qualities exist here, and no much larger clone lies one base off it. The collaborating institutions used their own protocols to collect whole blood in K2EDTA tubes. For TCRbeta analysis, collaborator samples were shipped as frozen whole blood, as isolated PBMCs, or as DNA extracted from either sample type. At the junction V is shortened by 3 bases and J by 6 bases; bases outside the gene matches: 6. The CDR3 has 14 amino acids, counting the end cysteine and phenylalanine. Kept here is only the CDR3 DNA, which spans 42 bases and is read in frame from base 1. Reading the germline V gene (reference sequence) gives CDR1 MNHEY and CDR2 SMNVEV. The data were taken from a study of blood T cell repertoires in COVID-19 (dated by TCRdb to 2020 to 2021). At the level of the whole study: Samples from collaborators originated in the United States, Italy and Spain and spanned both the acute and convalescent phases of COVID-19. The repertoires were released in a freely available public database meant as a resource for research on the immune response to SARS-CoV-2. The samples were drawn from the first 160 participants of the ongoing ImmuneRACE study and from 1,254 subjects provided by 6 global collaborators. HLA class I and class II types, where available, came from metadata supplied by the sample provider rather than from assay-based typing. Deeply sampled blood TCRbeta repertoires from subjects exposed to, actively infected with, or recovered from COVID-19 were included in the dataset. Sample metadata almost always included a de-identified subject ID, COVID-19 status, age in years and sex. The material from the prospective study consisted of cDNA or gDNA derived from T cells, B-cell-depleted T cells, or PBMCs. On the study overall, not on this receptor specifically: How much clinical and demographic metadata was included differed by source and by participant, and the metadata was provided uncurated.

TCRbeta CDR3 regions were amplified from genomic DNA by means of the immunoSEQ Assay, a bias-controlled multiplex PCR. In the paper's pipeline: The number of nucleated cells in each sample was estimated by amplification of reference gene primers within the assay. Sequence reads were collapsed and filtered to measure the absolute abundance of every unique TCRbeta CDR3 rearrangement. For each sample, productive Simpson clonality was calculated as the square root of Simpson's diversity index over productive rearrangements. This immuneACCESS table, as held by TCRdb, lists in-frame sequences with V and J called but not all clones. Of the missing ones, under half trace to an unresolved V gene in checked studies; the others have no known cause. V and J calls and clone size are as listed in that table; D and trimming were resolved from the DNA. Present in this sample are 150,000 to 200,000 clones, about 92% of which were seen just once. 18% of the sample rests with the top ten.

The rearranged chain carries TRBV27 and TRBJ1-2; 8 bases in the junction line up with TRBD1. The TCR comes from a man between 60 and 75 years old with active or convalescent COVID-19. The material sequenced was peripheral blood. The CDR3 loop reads CASSFRQGADGYTF. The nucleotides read TGTGCCAGCAGTTTCCGGCAGGGGGCGGATGGCTACACCTTC.